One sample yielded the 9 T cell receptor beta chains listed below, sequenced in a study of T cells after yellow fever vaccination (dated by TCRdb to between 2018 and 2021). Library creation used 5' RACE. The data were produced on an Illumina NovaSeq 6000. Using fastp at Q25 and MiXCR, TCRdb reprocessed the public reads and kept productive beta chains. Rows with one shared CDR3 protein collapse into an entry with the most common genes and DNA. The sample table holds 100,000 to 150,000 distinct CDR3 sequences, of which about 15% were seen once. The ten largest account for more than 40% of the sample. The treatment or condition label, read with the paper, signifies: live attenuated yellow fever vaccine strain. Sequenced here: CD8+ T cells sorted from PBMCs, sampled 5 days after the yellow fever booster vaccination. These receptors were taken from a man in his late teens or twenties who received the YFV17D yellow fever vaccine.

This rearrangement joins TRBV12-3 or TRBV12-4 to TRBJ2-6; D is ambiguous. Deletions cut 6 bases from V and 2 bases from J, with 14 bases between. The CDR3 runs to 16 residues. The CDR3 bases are TGTGCCAGCAGCCTCGGGTGGGGAACTGGGGCCAACGTCCTGACTTTC. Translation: CASSLGWGTGANVLTF.

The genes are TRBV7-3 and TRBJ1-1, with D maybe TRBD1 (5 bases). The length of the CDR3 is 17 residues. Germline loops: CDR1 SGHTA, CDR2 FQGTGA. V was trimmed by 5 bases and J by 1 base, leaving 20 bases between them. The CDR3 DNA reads TGTGCCAGCAGCGCCGCTCCCAGGGCTTGGTGGAACACTGAAGCTTTCTTT. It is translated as CASSAAPRAWWNTEAFF.

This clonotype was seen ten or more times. CDR3 sequence reads: CASSYPQGDEETQYF. The CDR3 nucleotides read TGTGCCAGCAGTTATCCCCAGGGGGACGAAGAGACCCAGTACTTC. The chain is built from TRBV6-2 or TRBV6-3 and TRBJ2-5, with TRBD1 matching 7 bases. CDR1 and CDR2 (germline): MNHEY, SVGEGT. The CDR3 has 15 residues. V lost 3 bases to trimming and J lost 3 bases; unmatched junction nucleotides: 7.

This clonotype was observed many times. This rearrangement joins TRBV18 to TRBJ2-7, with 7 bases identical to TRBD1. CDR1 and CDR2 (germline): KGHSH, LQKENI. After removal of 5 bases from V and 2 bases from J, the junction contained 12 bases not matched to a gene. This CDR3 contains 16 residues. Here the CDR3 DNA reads TGTGCCAGCTCAGTATCCGACAGGGCAGTAACCTACGAGCAGTACTTC. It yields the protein CASSVSDRAVTYEQYF. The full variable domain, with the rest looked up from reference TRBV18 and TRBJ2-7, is NAGVMQNPRHLVRRRGQEARLRCSPMKGHSHVYWYRQLPEEGLKFMVYLQKENIIDESGMPKERFSAEFPKEGPSILRIQQVVRGDSAAYFCASSVSDRAVTYEQYFGPGTRLTVT.

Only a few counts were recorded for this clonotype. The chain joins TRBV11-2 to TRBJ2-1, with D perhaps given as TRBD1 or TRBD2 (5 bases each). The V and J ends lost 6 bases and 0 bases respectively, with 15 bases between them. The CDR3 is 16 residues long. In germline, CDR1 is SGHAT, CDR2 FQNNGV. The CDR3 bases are TGTGCCAGCAGGCGACCGACTGGGGGCTCCTACAATGAGCAGTTCTTC. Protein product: CASRRPTGGSYNEQFF.

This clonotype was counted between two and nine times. The CDR3 sequence: CASSQGGREQFF. The CDR3 DNA sequence: TGTGCCAGCAGCCAAGGGGGCAGGGAGCAGTTCTTC. This chain connects TRBV4-2 to TRBJ2-1; D possibly corresponds to TRBD1 (5 bases). Germline loops: CDR1 LGHNA, CDR2 YNFKEQ. The CDR3 covers 12 residues. V gave up 1 base and J gave up 10 bases, with 8 bases separating them.

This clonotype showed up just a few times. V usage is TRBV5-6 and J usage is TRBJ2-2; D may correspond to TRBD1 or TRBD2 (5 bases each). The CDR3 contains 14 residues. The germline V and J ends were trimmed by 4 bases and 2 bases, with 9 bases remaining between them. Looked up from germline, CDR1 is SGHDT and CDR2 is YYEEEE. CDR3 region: CASSVGPNTGELFF. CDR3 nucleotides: TGTGCCAGCAGCGTGGGACCAAACACCGGGGAGCTGTTTTTT.

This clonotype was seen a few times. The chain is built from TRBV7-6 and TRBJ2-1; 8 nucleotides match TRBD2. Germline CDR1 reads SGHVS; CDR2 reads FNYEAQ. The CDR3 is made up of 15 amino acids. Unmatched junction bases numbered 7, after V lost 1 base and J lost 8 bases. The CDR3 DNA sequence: TGTGCCAGCAGCTTAGGGATTAGCGGGGTCTATGAGCAGTTCTTC. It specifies CASSLGISGVYEQFF.

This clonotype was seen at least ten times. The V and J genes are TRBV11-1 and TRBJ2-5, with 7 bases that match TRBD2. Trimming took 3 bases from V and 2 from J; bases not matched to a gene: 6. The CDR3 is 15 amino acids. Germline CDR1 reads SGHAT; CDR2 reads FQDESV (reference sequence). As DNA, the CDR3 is TGTGCCAGCAGCTTGTGGGGGACTACTCAAGAGACCCAGTACTTC. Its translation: CASSLWGTTQETQYF.